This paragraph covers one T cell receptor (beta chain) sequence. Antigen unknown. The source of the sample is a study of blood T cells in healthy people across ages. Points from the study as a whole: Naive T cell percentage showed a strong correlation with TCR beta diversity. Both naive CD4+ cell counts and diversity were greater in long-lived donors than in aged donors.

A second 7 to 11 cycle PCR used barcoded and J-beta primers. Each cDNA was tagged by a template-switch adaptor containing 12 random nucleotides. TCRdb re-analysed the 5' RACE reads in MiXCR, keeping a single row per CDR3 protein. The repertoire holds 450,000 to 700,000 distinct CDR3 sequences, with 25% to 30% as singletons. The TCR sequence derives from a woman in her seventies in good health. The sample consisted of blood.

Here the CDR3 reads CASSLELIGSYEQYF. The DNA of the CDR3 is TGTGCCAGCAGCTTAGAGTTAATTGGGTCCTACGAGCAGTACTTC. The chain combines TRBV11-2 with TRBJ2-7; D not certain. The CDR3 is 15 residues long. Trimming cost V 0 bases and J 1 base, with 10 bases left between them. Germline-derived CDR1 and CDR2 are SGHAT and FQNNGV.